This T cell receptor (beta chain) derives from a study of OX40 agonist ivuxolimab in advanced cancers. Sequencing was performed with immunoSEQ multiplex PCR; in TCRdb, only in-frame clones are kept and a portion is missing. The sample comprises roughly 83,000 clones, approximately 84% of which are singletons, and under 8% rests with the top ten. The V and J ends lost 0 bases and 8 bases respectively, with 10 bases between them. This CDR3 is 14 amino acids long. Germline values: CDR1 MNHNY, CDR2 SVGAGI (reference sequence). The TCR comes from an adult with an advanced solid tumor such as melanoma, head and neck, liver or kidney cancer. The chain uses TRBV6-6 and TRBJ1-4; D call uncertain. The sample in question was CD4+ or CD8+ T cells sorted from blood, obtained in a trial of the OX40 agonist ivuxolimab. CDR3 DNA: TGTGCCAGCAGTTACTCAGGGTCTGGAGAAAAACTGTTTTTT. Residues: CASSYSGSGEKLFF.